This TCR beta chain was profiled in a study of identical twins. Regarding the study as a whole: Rather than following the same donors, the conclusions depended on cross-sectional statistical analysis. Excess sharing between twins was weaker in beta out-of-frame sequences.

TCRdb reanalysed the 5' RACE reads using MiXCR and keeps one entry per CDR3 protein. The sample lists 350,000 or so distinct CDR3 sequences, approximately 13% occurring once. The CDR3 is 13 amino acids. Germline V gene sequence: CDR1 SGHVS, CDR2 FNYEAQ. V was shortened by 6 bases and J by 7 bases, with 14 bases between the two germline ends. A few counts support this clonotype. Its matching antigen is unknown. These data were also reused for a study on yellow fever vaccine responses in identical twins.

The receptor was derived from a woman between 18 and 30 years old in good health. The J gene is TRBJ2-3, the V gene TRBV7-6; no clear D. Specimen: CD8+ T cells sorted from blood. CDR3 residues: CASSSFFMYTQYF. In nucleotides, the CDR3 is TGTGCCAGCAGTTCGTTCTTCATGTATACGCAGTATTTT. Looking up the rest from reference TRBV7-6 and TRBJ2-3 gives the full variable domain: GAGVSQSPRYKVTKRGQDVALRCDPISGHVSLYWYRQALGQGPEFLTYFNYEAQQDKSGLPNDRFSAERPEGSISTLTIQRTEQRDSAMYRCASSSFFMYTQYFGPGTRLTVL.